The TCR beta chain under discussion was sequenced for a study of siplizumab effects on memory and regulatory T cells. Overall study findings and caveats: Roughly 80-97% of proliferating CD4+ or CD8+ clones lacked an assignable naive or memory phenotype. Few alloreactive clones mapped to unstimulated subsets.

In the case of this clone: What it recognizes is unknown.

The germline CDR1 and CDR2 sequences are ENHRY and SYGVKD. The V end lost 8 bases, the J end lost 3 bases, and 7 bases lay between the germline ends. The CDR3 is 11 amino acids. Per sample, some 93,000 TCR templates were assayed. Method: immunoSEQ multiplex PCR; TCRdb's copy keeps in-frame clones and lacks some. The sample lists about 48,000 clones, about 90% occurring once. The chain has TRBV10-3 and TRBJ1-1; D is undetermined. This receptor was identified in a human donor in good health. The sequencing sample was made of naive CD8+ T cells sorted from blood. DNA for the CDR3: TGTGCCATCCAGCGGGACACTGAAGCTTTCTTT. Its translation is CAIQRDTEAFF.